The 5 T cell receptor beta chains below were found in one sample sequenced in a study of identical twins. TCRdb processed the 5' RACE reads anew with MiXCR; each CDR3 protein has one entry. This repertoire shows hundreds of thousands of distinct CDR3 sequences, around 6.8% found once; its top ten account for 1.9%. The data were also submitted as part of a second study, on yellow fever vaccine responses in identical twins.

The sample consisted of memory (CD45RO+) T cells sorted from blood. The receptors were sampled from a woman aged 18-29 years in good health.

CDR3 loop: CASSPRGPSAKNIQYF. The CDR3 DNA sequence: TGTGCCAGCAGTCCCCGGGGGCCTTCCGCCAAAAACATTCAGTACTTC. The chain recombines TRBV6-2 or TRBV6-3 with TRBJ2-4; D possibly matches TRBD1 or TRBD2 (6 bases each). Germline assignment: CDR1 MNHEY and CDR2 SVGEGT. The CDR3 has 16 residues. V lost 5 bases, J lost 1 base, and 15 bases lay in between.

This clonotype turned up a few times. V usage is TRBV20-1 and J usage is TRBJ2-2, with D maybe TRBD2 (5 bases). V was clipped by 5 bases and J by 5 bases, with 15 bases between them. This CDR3 comprises 14 residues. Germline V gene lookup returns CDR1 DFQATT and CDR2 SNEGSKA (reference sequence). The CDR3 DNA follows: TGCAGTGCTCCGGGGAGTTGGGTAACCGGGGAGCTGTTTTTT. It specifies CSAPGSWVTGELFF.

This clonotype was seen ten or more times. The chain uses TRBV6-2 or TRBV6-3 and TRBJ1-5; D not certain. V was trimmed by 0 bases and J by 9 bases, leaving 15 bases between them. The CDR3 covers 15 residues. Per germline, CDR1 MNHEY and CDR2 SVGEGT. Here the CDR3 reads CASSYSTRGGLPQHF. The CDR3 bases are TGTGCCAGCAGTTACTCCACCCGGGGTGGTTTGCCCCAGCATTTT.

Comments on this clonotype: A much larger clonotype is one base distant, so this may be a read error. The rearrangement links TRBV15 to TRBJ2-3; maybe TRBD2 (5 bases). The CDR3 loop spans 16 amino acids. Germline V lookup: CDR1 LNHNV, CDR2 YYDKDF (reference sequence). With 3 bases removed from V and 5 bases from J, the gap between germline ends came to 18 bases. The CDR3, as DNA: TGTGCCACCAGCAGGGTCCTTGGCAGGAGGATAGATACGCAGTATTTT. The encoded protein is CATSRVLGRRIDTQYF.

This clonotype was observed at least ten times. The rearrangement links TRBV13 to TRBJ1-1, with TRBD1 as a possible D gene (6 bases). Trimming cost V 0 bases and J 0 bases, with 23 bases left between them. This CDR3 spans 20 amino acids. The germline CDR1 and CDR2 sequences are PRHDT and FYEKMQ (reference sequence). The CDR3 reads CASSLGISRGRDLLNTEAFF. CDR3 nucleotides: TGTGCCAGCAGCTTAGGAATTAGCAGGGGACGTGACCTTTTGAACACTGAAGCTTTCTTT.